Detailed here is one T cell receptor (beta chain). Antigen specificity is unknown. One end of the junction does not line up with germline, which may come from a read error. Starting from roughly 0.5 ug of total RNA, TCR beta cDNA was produced with a primer in the constant region. For TCR beta, libraries were produced by three nested multiplex PCR rounds using slightly modified ARM-PCR. With TRBV1-TRBV30 forward primers and a C-beta reverse primer, the first two PCR rounds were run for nine to eleven cycles each. TCRdb reanalysed the multiplex PCR reads using MiXCR and keeps one entry per CDR3 protein. Among 55,000 to 65,000 distinct CDR3 sequences listed, roughly 70% were seen once. The germline gives CDR1 ENHRY, CDR2 SYGVKD. The CDR3 contains 17 residues. Unsorted bulk tissue (roughly 17-32 mg) underwent RNA and DNA co-extraction. This entry belongs to a study of tumor-infiltrating lymphocytes in primary liver carcinoma. For the study at large: Each sample had roughly 3.65 to 8 million productive TCRbeta reads regardless of tissue type. Study results and limitations: Tumor top-250-clone fraction significantly exceeded that of blood (p = 0.039).

The chain combines TRBV10-3 with TRBJ2-2; 8 nucleotides line up with TRBD1. Material for sequencing was liver tumor tissue from sampling region 2. Subset given: tumor region T2, inferior pole. The source is a man aged 40-49 years with primary liver carcinoma and hepatitis B virus infection. The CDR3 coding sequence is TGTGTCATCAGTAAACAAGGGACAGGATCTAACACCGGGGAGCTGTTTTTT. This gives the protein CVISKQGTGSNTGELFF.